What follows are 30 T cell receptor beta chains derived from one specimen sequenced in a study of T cell responses to AZD1222 COVID-19 vaccine. Here immunoSEQ multiplex PCR was the method, and the copy in TCRdb shows in-frame clones only, minus some. The sample contains 130,000 or so clones, around 94% of which appear only once. The specimen was peripheral blood, collected on day 0 of AZD1222 vaccination. The source of these receptors is an adult in good health.

The J gene is TRBJ2-2, the V gene TRBV7-9, with 9 bases aligning to TRBD2. The V segment lost 5 bases and the J segment 4 bases; nucleotides outside the gene matches: 8. The CDR3 has 16 residues. Germline values: CDR1 SEHNR, CDR2 FQNEAQ (reference sequence). As DNA, the CDR3 is TGTGCCAGCAGCCCTGGCGGGAGGGCCCCCACCGGGGAGCTGTTTTTT. This codes for CASSPGGRAPTGELFF.

The gene calls are TRBV3-1 (or the pseudogene TRBV3-2) and TRBJ1-1; the D is unclear. The length of the CDR3 is 18 residues. Trimming took off 4 bases at V and 0 bases at J, with 21 bases between the two ends. Per the germline V gene, CDR1 is LGHDT and CDR2 is YNNKEL (reference sequence). CDR3 protein: CASSPTFSPTGMNTEAFF. CDR3 in DNA: TGTGCCAGCAGCCCCACCTTCTCGCCGACCGGTATGAACACTGAAGCTTTCTTT.

This chain joins TRBV7-8 and TRBJ1-2; D is undetermined. This CDR3 has 13 amino acids. Trimming took off 1 base at V and 7 bases at J, with 10 bases between the two ends. Germline-derived CDR1 and CDR2 are SGHVS and FQNEAQ. In nucleotides, the CDR3 is TGTGCCAGCAGCTTAGTACCTGAGGCTGGCTACACCTTC. It translates to CASSLVPEAGYTF.

The chain couples TRBV6-6 to TRBJ1-5; 7 bases align to TRBD1. V gave up 0 bases and J gave up 9 bases; unmatched junction bases: 11. The CDR3 spans 16 residues. The germline CDR1 and CDR2 sequences are MNHNY and SVGAGI (reference sequence). The CDR3 loop is CASSYSSTGAGWPQHF. CDR3 in DNA: TGTGCCAGCAGTTACTCTTCAACAGGGGCGGGTTGGCCCCAGCATTTT.

The chain combines TRBV2 with TRBJ2-2; D perhaps matches TRBD2 (6 bases). The CDR3 loop spans 17 amino acids. Looked up from germline, CDR1 is SNHLY and CDR2 is FYNNEI. V was pared by 1 base and J by 1 base, with 13 bases between. The CDR3 DNA reads as TGTGCCAGCAGTGAAGAGGGTAGCGGACTGAACACCGGGGAGCTGTTTTTT. It specifies CASSEEGSGLNTGELFF.

This chain links TRBV7-9 with TRBJ2-1; maybe TRBD2 (6 bases). V lost 4 bases, J lost 7 bases, and 8 bases lay in between. This CDR3 has 12 residues. CDR1 is SEHNR and CDR2 is FQNEAQ in the germline V gene (reference sequence). Here the CDR3 DNA reads TGTGCCAGCAGCTCTGGGGGGAATGAGCAGTTCTTC. It encodes CASSSGGNEQFF.

The chain employs TRBV7-2 and TRBJ2-3, with 13 bases that match TRBD2. The CDR3 sequence is 19 residues long. Germline V gene sequence: CDR1 SGHTA, CDR2 FQGNSA. V was clipped by 3 bases and J by 0 bases; unmatched bases: 9. The CDR3, as DNA: TGTGCCAGCAGCTTTGACCGAACTAGCGGGAGGGCAAGCACAGATACGCAGTATTTT. It yields the protein CASSFDRTSGRASTDTQYF.

This rearrangement joins TRBV7-9 to TRBJ1-6; D is possibly TRBD1 (6 bases). Germline V gene data show CDR1 as SEHNR and CDR2 as FQNEAQ (reference sequence). V was cut by 3 bases and J by 7 bases, with 13 bases left in between. The CDR3 loop spans 15 amino acids. CDR3 residues: CASSFARGGNSPLHF. CDR3 bases: TGTGCCAGCAGCTTCGCTCGAGGGGGGAATTCACCCCTCCACTTT.

The rearrangement links TRBV2 to TRBJ2-5; a possible D gene is TRBD2 (5 bases). The CDR3 covers 14 residues. From germline, CDR1 is SNHLY and CDR2 FYNNEI. V was clipped by 6 bases and J by 2 bases, with 13 bases between them. For the CDR3, the DNA is TGTGCCAGCAGAAACCCTAGCAGGCAAGAGACCCAGTACTTC. Translating gives CASRNPSRQETQYF.

This chain uses TRBV11-3 with TRBJ2-7, with 8 bases identical to TRBD1. Trimming at V came to 1 base and at J to 3 bases, leaving 2 bases not matched to a gene. Germline values: CDR1 SGHNT, CDR2 YENEEA. CDR3 length equals 14 residues. The CDR3, as DNA: TGTGCCAGCAGCTTAGGACAGGGGCGCTACGAGCAGTACTTC. Its translation: CASSLGQGRYEQYF.

The chain carries TRBV5-1 and TRBJ1-1, with D unclear. This CDR3 spans 15 amino acids. V was trimmed by 4 bases and J by 0 bases, leaving 13 bases between them. The germline V gene encodes CDR1 SGHRS and CDR2 YFSETQ. This chain's CDR3 is CASSASLQLNTEAFF. CDR3 bases: TGCGCCAGCAGCGCCTCCCTACAGTTGAACACTGAAGCTTTCTTT. Looking up the rest from reference TRBV5-1 and TRBJ1-1 gives the full variable domain: KAGVTQTPRYLIKTRGQQVTLSCSPISGHRSVSWYQQTPGQGLQFLFEYFSETQRNKGNFPGRFSGRQFSNSRSEMNVSTLELGDSALYLCASSASLQLNTEAFFGQGTRLTVV.

This chain links TRBV6-5 with TRBJ2-7; D may be TRBD2 (5 bases). CDR1 is MNHEY and CDR2 is SVGAGI in the germline V gene. This CDR3 is built from 13 residues. The V gene lost 8 bases and the J gene lost 4 bases, with 15 bases spanning the gap. The CDR3 region has the DNA TGTGCCAGCTCCCGGGAACCTACTTACGAGCAGTACTTC. This translates into CASSREPTYEQYF.

J is TRBJ1-3 and V is TRBV7-9; D remains ambiguous. CDR1 is SEHNR, CDR2 FQNEAQ, per germline (reference sequence). The CDR3 consists of 12 residues. The V gene lost 0 bases and the J gene lost 3 bases, with 0 bases spanning the gap. The CDR3 spells CASSLAGNTIYF. CDR3 sequence (DNA): TGTGCCAGCAGCTTAGCTGGAAACACCATATATTTT.

The J gene is TRBJ1-6, the V gene TRBV6-5; TRBD1 might be the D (5 bases). The CDR3 has 16 residues. Per the germline V gene, CDR1 is MNHEY and CDR2 is SVGAGI. The V and J ends lost 1 base and 9 bases respectively, with 16 bases between them. CDR3 nucleotides: TGTGCCAGCAGTTACTGGACACCGACCCGAGGTTCACCCCTCCACTTT. This codes for CASSYWTPTRGSPLHF.

The chain recombines TRBV6-4 with TRBJ2-1; 7 positions agree with TRBD2. The CDR3 totals 15 residues. Germline CDR1 reads MRHNA; CDR2 reads SNTAGT. V gave up 5 bases and J gave up 4 bases; unmatched junction bases: 8. CDR3 DNA: TGTGCCAGCAGTACCAGCGGGAATGGGTACAATGAGCAGTTCTTC. Translated, it gives CASSTSGNGYNEQFF.

J is TRBJ2-3 and V is TRBV12-2; TRBD2 was called by the table and not checked on the DNA. TRBV12-2 is deemed a pseudogene. CDR3 length equals 15 residues. The CDR3 DNA follows: TGTGCAAGTCGCCCCCGGATAGCGCCCGCGGATACGCAGTATTTT. Translation gives CASRPRIAPADTQYF.

V is TRBV14 and J is TRBJ2-7; 11 bases line up with TRBD2. Germline lookup yields CDR1 SGHDN and CDR2 FVKESK. This CDR3 comprises 17 residues. Germline trimming cut 2 bases from V and 7 bases from J; bases unmatched to any gene: 13. The CDR3 spells CASSQTGVRLAGWEQYF. The DNA for the CDR3 is TGTGCCAGCAGCCAAACGGGGGTGAGACTAGCGGGATGGGAGCAGTACTTC.

V is TRBV28 and J is TRBJ1-5; D not resolved. Germline loops: CDR1 MDHEN, CDR2 SYDVKM. Trimming removed 6 bases at V and 6 bases at J, with 12 bases between. The CDR3 runs 13 residues. CDR3 nucleotide sequence: TGTGCCAGCAGGCCCGTCCTGGCTCAGCCCCAGCATTTT. Protein: CASRPVLAQPQHF.

CDR3 residues: CASSLSSEGAGTEAFF. In DNA form, the CDR3 reads TGTGCCAGCAGTTTATCGAGCGAGGGGGCAGGGACTGAAGCTTTCTTT. The chain carries TRBV27 and TRBJ1-1; 7 nucleotides align to TRBD1. The CDR3 is 16 residues long. Germline CDR1 reads MNHEY; CDR2 reads SMNVEV (reference sequence). V shed 0 bases, J shed 5 bases, and the junction held 9 bases outside the gene matches.

The V and J genes are TRBV7-2 and TRBJ1-3; a weak D match, TRBD1 (5 bases). V lost 5 bases, J lost 4 bases, and 12 bases lay in between. CDR1 is SGHTA, CDR2 FQGNSA, per germline. The CDR3 sequence is 14 residues long. The CDR3, as DNA: TGTGCCAGCAGCCCCCGGAGGGGAGGAAACACCATATATTTT. Translating it yields CASSPRRGGNTIYF. The full variable domain, rest sourced from reference TRBV7-2 and TRBJ1-3, is GAGVSQSPSNKVTEKGKDVELRCDPISGHTALYWYRQSLGQGLEFLIYFQGNSAPDKSGLPSDRFSAERTGGSVSTLTIQRTQQEDSAVYLCASSPRRGGNTIYFGEGSWLTVV.

This chain connects TRBV20-1 to TRBJ2-7, with D possibly TRBD2 on 5 matching bases. CDR1 DFQATT and CDR2 SNEGSKA come from the germline V gene (reference sequence). This CDR3 is 11 amino acids long. The V gene lost 8 bases and the J gene lost 5 bases, with 13 bases spanning the gap. CDR3 DNA sequence: TGCAGTTCGGCGGGCGACCACGAGCAGTACTTC. This gives the protein CSSAGDHEQYF.

This clone turned up a few times. The chain recombines TRBV6-1 with TRBJ1-5; D remains ambiguous. The germline gives CDR1 MNHNS, CDR2 SASEGT. Trimming cost V 1 base and J 7 bases, with 14 bases left between them. The CDR3 has 15 amino acids. CDR3 in DNA: TGTGCCAGCAGTGAAGAGGGATCCGGAGGCCAGCCCCAGCATTTT. Translated: CASSEEGSGGQPQHF.

This clone occurred once. Other DNA sequences within the sample encode an identical CDR3. The J gene is TRBJ1-1, the V gene TRBV18, with D unresolved. Trimming removed 3 bases from V and 1 base from J, with 6 bases in between. Germline V gene sequence: CDR1 KGHSH, CDR2 LQKENI. The CDR3 contains 13 residues. The CDR3 here is CASSPGENTEAFF. Here the CDR3 DNA reads TGTGCCAGCTCACCTGGGGAGAACACTGAAGCTTTCTTT.

The chain recombines TRBV30 with TRBJ2-3; the D gene is possibly TRBD1 (6 bases). With 1 base removed from V and 7 bases from J, the gap between germline ends came to 12 bases. CDR1 and CDR2 from the germline V gene are GTSNPN and SVGIG (reference sequence). This CDR3 region has 13 residues. CDR3 coding DNA: TGTGCCTGGAGTGAAGGACAGTCGAATACGCAGTATTTT. Translation gives CAWSEGQSNTQYF.

This chain joins TRBV29-1 and TRBJ2-7; perhaps TRBD2 as D (6 bases). This CDR3 is 15 amino acids long. Between the trimmed V and J ends, which lost 5 bases and 6 bases, there was a span of 23 bases. Germline CDR1 is SQVTM and CDR2 is ANQGSEA. CDR3 DNA: TGCAGCGTTTTAGCTCCCCGAGGAGGGAAAGGCGAGCAGTACTTC. Translated: CSVLAPRGGKGEQYF.

The J gene is TRBJ1-2, the V gene TRBV19; 9 bases are shared with TRBD1. The CDR3 runs to 17 residues. With V trimmed by 5 bases and J by 4 bases, 14 bases remained unmatched. CDR1 and CDR2 from the germline V gene are LNHDA and SQIVND (reference sequence). The DNA for the CDR3 is TGTGCCAGTAGTCCTATCTTTTACAGGGGGCGCGGCTATGGCTACACCTTC. Residues: CASSPIFYRGRGYGYTF.

This rearrangement joins TRBV4-3 to TRBJ1-3, with D perhaps matching TRBD1 (5 bases). Deletions cut 0 bases from V and 3 bases from J, with 15 bases between. The CDR3 consists of 17 residues. From germline, CDR1 is LGHNA and CDR2 YSLEER. The DNA for the CDR3 is TGCGCCAGCAGCCAAGAGAGCCACGGGGCCTTTGGAAACACCATATATTTT. Its protein product is CASSQESHGAFGNTIYF.

This CDR3 reads CASSHRSRGAETQYF. The CDR3 DNA sequence: TGTGCCAGCAGCCACCGCTCGAGGGGTGCTGAGACCCAGTACTTC. The V and J genes are TRBV14 and TRBJ2-5; the D gene could be TRBD1 or TRBD2 (5 bases each). CDR3 size: 15 residues. The germline CDR1 and CDR2 sequences are SGHDN and FVKESK. V was cut by 3 bases and J by 5 bases, with 16 bases left in between.

J is TRBJ2-7 and V is TRBV10-3; 13 nucleotides line up with TRBD2. CDR1 ENHRY and CDR2 SYGVKD come from the germline V gene. The trim removed 4 bases at V and 5 bases at J, leaving 5 bases unmatched. This CDR3 is built from 15 residues. CDR3 DNA: TGTGCCATCAGTGGGACTAGCGGGAGTCTAAACGAGCAGTACTTC. Encoded protein: CAISGTSGSLNEQYF.

This chain connects TRBV19 to TRBJ1-5, with no clear D. CDR1 and CDR2 from the germline V gene are LNHDA and SQIVND (reference sequence). V dropped 8 bases and J dropped 2 bases, with 13 bases sitting between them. The CDR3 has 14 residues. This CDR3 reads CASALTGGNQPQHF. DNA of the CDR3: TGTGCCAGTGCCTTGACGGGTGGCAATCAGCCCCAGCATTTT.